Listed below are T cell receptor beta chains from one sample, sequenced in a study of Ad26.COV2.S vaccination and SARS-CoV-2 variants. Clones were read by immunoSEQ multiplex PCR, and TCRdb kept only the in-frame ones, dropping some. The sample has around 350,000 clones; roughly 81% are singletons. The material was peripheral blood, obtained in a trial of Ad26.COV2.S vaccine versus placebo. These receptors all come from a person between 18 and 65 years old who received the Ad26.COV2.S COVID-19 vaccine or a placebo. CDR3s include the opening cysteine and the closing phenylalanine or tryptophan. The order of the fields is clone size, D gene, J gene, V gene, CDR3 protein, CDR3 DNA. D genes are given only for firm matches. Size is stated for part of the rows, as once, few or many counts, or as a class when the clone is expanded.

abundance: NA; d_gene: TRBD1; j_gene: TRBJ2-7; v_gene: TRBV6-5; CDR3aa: CASSPGTGSYYEQYF; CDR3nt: TGTGCCAGCAGTCCCGGGACAGGGTCTTACTACGAGCAGTACTTC
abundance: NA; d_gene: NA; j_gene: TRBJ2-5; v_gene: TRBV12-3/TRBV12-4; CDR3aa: CASSLSVETQYF; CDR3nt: TGTGCCAGCAGTTTATCGGTTGAGACCCAGTACTTC
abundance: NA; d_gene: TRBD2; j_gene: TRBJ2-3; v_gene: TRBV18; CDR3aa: CASSPPTAGRPTDTQYF; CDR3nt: TGTGCCAGCTCACCACCCACAGCGGGGCGTCCCACAGATACGCAGTATTTT
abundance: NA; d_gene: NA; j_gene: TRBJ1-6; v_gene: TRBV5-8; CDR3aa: CASSLAQEANSPLHF; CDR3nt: TGTGCCAGCAGCTTGGCCCAGGAGGCTAATTCACCCCTCCACTTT
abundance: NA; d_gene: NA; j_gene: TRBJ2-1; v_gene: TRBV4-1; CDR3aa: CASSQKGVYNEQFF; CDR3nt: TGCGCCAGCAGCCAAAAGGGGGTTTACAATGAGCAGTTCTTC
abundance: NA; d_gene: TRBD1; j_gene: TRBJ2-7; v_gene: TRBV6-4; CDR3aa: CASSRGTGYEQYF; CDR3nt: TGTGCCAGCAGTCGGGGGACAGGCTACGAGCAGTACTTC
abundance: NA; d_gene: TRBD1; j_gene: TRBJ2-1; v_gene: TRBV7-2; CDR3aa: CASSLTGGLGEQFF; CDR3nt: TGTGCCAGCAGCTTAACAGGGGGCCTAGGAGAGCAGTTCTTC
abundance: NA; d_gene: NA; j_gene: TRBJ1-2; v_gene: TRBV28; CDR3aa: CASSLLGEGSGYTF; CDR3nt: TGTGCCAGCAGTTTACTCGGGGAGGGTTCTGGCTACACCTTC
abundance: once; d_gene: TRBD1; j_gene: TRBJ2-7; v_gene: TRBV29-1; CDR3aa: CSVGKQGASYEQYF; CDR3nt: TGCAGCGTTGGGAAACAGGGGGCATCCTACGAGCAGTACTTC
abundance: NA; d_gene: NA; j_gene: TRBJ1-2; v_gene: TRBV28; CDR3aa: CASSTAGPLRGYTF; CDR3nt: TGTGCCAGCAGCACGGCAGGACCGTTGAGGGGCTACACCTTC
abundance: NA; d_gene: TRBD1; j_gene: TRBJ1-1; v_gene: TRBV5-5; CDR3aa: CASSLGPGTGNTEAFF; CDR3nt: TGTGCCAGCAGCCTGGGACCCGGGACAGGGAACACTGAAGCTTTCTTT
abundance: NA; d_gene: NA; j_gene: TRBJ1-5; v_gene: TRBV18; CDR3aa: CASSQRDNQPQHF; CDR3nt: TGTGCCAGCTCACAAAGGGACAATCAGCCCCAGCATTTT
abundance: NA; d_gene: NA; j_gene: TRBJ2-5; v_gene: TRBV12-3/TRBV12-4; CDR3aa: CASRTTSSETQYF; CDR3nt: TGTGCCAGCAGAACGACTAGTTCGGAGACCCAGTACTTC
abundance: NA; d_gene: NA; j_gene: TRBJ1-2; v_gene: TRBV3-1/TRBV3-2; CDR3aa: CASSQVSGTYGYTF; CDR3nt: TGTGCCAGCAGCCAAGTTTCAGGAACTTATGGCTACACCTTC
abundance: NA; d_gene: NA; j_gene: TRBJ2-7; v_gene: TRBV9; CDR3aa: CASSVDGGYEQYF; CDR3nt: TGTGCCAGCAGCGTAGATGGGGGCTACGAGCAGTACTTC
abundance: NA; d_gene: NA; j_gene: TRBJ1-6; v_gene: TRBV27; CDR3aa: CASSLVQQNNSPLHF; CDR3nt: TGTGCCAGCAGTTTAGTTCAACAGAATAATTCACCCCTCCACTTT